Reported below is one T cell receptor beta chain. Its antigen is as yet unknown. Germline values: CDR1 SNHLY, CDR2 FYNNEI. The CDR3 length is 14 residues. V lost 4 bases to trimming and J lost 0 bases, with 9 bases between them. The data are from a study of PD-1 blockade in classical Hodgkin lymphoma. Notes on the study in general: Repertoire differences have undefined causes, possibly disease activity or prior therapy. Newly diagnosed patients were said to have less baseline TCR diversity than healthy donors did.

Regarding time point: newly diagnosed, previously untreated cHL patient sample. Researchers used magnetic negative selection to pull out pure CD4+ T cells from thawed PBMCs. Newly diagnosed classical Hodgkin lymphoma PBMCs, still untreated, provided the comparison samples. The table came from immunoSEQ multiplex PCR; TCRdb's copy has only in-frame clones and leaves some out. The sample lists under 35,000 clones, roughly 90% occurring once. The source is a human donor with classical Hodgkin lymphoma. V is TRBV2 and J is TRBJ1-1, with D unresolved. The sequenced material came from CD4+ T cells from blood. CDR3 coding DNA: TGTGCCAGCAGTGGAGGCTTTTTGAACACTGAAGCTTTCTTT. It yields the protein CASSGGFLNTEAFF.